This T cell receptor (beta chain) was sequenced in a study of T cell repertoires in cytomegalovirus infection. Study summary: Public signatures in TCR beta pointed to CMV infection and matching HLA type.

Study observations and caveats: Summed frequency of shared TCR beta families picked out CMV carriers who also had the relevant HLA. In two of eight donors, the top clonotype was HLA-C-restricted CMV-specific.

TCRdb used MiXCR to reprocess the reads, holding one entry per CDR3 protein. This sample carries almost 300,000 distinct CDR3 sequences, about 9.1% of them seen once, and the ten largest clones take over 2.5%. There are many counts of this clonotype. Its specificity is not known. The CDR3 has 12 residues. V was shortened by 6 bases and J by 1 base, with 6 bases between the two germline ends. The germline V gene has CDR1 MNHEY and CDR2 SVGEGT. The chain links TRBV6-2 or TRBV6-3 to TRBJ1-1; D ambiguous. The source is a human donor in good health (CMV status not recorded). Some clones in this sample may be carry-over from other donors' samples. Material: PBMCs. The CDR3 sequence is CASSRTNTEAFF. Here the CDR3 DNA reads TGTGCCAGCAGCCGAACGAACACTGAAGCTTTCTTT.